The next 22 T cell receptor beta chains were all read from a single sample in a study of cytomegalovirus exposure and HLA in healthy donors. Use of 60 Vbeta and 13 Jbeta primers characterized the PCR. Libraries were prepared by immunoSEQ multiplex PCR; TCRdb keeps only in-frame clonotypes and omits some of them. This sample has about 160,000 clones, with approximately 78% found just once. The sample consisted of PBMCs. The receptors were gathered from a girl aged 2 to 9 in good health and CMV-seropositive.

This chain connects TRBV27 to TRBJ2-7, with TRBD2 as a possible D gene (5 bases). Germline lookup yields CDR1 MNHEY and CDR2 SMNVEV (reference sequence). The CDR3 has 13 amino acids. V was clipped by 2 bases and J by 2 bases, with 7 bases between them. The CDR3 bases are TGTGCCAGCAGTTTACGGACTCCCTACGAGCAGTACTTC. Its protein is CASSLRTPYEQYF.

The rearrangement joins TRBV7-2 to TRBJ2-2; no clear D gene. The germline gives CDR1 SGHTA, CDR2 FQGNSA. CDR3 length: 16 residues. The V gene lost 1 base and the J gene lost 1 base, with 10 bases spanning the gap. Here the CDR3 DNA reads TGTGCCAGCAGCTTAGATCCTCCTTTGAACACCGGGGAGCTGTTTTTT. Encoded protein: CASSLDPPLNTGELFF.

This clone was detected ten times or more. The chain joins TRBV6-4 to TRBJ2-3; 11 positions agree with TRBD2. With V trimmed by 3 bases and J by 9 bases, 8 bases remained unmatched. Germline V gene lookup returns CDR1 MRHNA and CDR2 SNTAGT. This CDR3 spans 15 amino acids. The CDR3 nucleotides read TGTGCCAGCAGTGAACTAGCGGGGGCAGGTGGGACGCAGTATTTT. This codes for CASSELAGAGGTQYF.

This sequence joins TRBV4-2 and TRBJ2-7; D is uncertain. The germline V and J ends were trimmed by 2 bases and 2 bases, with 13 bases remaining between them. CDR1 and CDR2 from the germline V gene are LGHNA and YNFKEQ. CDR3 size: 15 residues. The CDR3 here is CASSQILGSAYEQYF. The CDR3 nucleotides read TGTGCCAGCAGCCAAATTCTTGGCAGCGCCTACGAGCAGTACTTC.

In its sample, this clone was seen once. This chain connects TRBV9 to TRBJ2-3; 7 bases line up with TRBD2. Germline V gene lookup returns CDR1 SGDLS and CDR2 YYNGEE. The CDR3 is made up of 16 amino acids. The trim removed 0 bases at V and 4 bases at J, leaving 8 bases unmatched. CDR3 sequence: CASSVGLSSGADTQYF. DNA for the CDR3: TGTGCCAGCAGCGTAGGTCTGTCTAGCGGAGCAGATACGCAGTATTTT. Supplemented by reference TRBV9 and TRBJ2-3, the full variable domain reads DSGVTQTPKHLITATGQRVTLRCSPRSGDLSVYWYQQSLDQGLQFLIQYYNGEERAKGNILERFSAQQFPDLHSELNLSSLELGDSALYFCASSVGLSSGADTQYFGPGTRLTVL.

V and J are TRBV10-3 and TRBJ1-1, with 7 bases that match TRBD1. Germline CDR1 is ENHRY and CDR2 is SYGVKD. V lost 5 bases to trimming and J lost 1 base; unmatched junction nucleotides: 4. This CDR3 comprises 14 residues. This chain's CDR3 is CAISPGTENTEAFF. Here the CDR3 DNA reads TGTGCCATCAGTCCCGGGACAGAGAACACTGAAGCTTTCTTT.

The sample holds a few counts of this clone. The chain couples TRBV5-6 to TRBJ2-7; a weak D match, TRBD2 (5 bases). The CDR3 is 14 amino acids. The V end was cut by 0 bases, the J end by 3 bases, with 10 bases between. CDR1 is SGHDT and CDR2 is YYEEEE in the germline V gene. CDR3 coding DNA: TGTGCCAGCAGCTTGGGGGGAGAGGGCTACGAGCAGTACTTC. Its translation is CASSLGGEGYEQYF.

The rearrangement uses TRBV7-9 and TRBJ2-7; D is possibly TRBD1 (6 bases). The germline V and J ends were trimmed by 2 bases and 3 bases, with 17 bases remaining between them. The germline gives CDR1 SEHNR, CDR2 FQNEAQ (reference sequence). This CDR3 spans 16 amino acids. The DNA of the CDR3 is TGTGCCAGCAGCTTATTACCCCGGCCGGACAGCTACGAGCAGTACTTC. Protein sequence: CASSLLPRPDSYEQYF.

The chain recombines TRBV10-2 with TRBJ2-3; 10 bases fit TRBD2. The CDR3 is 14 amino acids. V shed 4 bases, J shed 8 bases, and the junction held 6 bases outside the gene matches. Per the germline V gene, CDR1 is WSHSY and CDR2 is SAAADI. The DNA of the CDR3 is TGCGCCAGCAGTGGGTCCAGCGGGAGGGTTACGCAGTATTTT. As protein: CASSGSSGRVTQYF.

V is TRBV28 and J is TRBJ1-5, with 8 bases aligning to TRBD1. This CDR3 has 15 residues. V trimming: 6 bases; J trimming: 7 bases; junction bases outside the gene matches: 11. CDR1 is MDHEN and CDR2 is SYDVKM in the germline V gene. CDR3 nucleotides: TGTGCCAGCAGCCCCGGACAGGGTATCAGGCAGCCCCAGCATTTT. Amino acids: CASSPGQGIRQPQHF.

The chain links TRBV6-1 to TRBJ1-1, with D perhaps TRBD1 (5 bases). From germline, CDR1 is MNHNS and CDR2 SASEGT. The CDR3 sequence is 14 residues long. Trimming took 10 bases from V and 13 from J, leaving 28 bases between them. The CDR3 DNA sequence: TGTGCCACCGTGGGCAGGGTTAAATCTAACGGAGATTTCTTT. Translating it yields CATVGRVKSNGDFF.

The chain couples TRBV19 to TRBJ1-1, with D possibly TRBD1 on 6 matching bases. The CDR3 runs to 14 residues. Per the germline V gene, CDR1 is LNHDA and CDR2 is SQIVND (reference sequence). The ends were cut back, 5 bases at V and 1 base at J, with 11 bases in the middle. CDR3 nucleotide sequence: TGTGCCAGTAGTCGGGGGGCTGGGAACACTGAAGCTTTCTTT. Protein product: CASSRGAGNTEAFF.

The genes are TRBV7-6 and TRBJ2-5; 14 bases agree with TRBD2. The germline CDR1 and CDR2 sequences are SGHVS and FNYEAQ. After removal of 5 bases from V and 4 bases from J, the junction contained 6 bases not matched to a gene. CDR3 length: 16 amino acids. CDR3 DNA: TGTGCCAGCAGCCCCCAGACTAGCGGGAGGGCAGAGACCCAGTACTTC. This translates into CASSPQTSGRAETQYF.

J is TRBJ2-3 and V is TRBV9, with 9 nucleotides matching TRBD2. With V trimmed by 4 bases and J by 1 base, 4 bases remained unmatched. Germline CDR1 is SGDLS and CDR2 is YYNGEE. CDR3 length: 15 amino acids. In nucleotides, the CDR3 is TGTGCCAGCAGCCGGAAGCGGGAGGGCACAGATACGCAGTATTTT. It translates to CASSRKREGTDTQYF.

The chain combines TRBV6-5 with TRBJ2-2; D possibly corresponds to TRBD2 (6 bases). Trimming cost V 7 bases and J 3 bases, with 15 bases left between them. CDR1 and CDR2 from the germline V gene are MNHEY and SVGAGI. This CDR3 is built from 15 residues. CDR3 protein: CASTWRALDTGELFF. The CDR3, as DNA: TGTGCCAGCACTTGGAGGGCCCTGGACACCGGGGAGCTGTTTTTT.

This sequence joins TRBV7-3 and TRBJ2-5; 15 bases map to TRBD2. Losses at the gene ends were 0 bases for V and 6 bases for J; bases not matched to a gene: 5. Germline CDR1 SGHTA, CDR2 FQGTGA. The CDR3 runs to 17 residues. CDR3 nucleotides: TGTGCCAGCAGCTTAACTGGCGGGACTAGCGGGAGGAAGACCCAGTACTTC. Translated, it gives CASSLTGGTSGRKTQYF.

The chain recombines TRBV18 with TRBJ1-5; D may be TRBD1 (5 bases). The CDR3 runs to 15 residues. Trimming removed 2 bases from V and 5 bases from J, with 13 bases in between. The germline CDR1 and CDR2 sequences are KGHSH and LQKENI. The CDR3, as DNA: TGTGCCAGCTCACCATCCAGGGCCAGGGATCAGCCCCAGCATTTT. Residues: CASSPSRARDQPQHF. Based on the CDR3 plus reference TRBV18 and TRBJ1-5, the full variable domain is NAGVMQNPRHLVRRRGQEARLRCSPMKGHSHVYWYRQLPEEGLKFMVYLQKENIIDESGMPKERFSAEFPKEGPSILRIQQVVRGDSAAYFCASSPSRARDQPQHFGDGTRLSIL.

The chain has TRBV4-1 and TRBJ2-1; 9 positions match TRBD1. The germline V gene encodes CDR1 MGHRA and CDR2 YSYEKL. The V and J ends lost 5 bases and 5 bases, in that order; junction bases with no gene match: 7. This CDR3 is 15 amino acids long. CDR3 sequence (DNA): TGCGCCAGCAGCTACCGGGACAGGGCTGACAATGAGCAGTTCTTC. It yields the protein CASSYRDRADNEQFF.

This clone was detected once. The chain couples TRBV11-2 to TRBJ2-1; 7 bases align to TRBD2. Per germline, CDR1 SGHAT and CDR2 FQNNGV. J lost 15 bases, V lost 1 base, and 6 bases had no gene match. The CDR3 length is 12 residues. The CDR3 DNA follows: TGTGCCAGCAGCTTAGGTAGCGGGCTTTTGTTCTTC. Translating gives CASSLGSGLLFF.

CDR3: CASSLQGIGELFF. The CDR3 region has the DNA TGTGCCAGCAGCTTGCAGGGTATCGGGGAGCTGTTTTTT. The rearrangement links TRBV9 to TRBJ2-2; weak D call: TRBD1 (5 bases). In germline, CDR1 is SGDLS, CDR2 YYNGEE. Trimming shortened V by 4 bases and J by 7 bases, and 11 bases separated the two germline ends. CDR3 length: 13 residues.

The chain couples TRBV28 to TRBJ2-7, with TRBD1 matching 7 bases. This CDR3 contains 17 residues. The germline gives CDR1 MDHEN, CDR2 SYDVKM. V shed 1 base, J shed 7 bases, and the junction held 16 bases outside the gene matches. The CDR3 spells CASSLYPDRTGSDEQYF. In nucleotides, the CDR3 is TGTGCCAGCAGTTTATACCCCGATCGGACAGGATCGGATGAGCAGTACTTC. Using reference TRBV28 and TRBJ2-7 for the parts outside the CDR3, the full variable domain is DVKVTQSSRYLVKRTGEKVFLECVQDMDHENMFWYRQDPGLGLRLIYFSYDVKMKEKGDIPEGYSVSREKKERFSLILESASTNQTSMYLCASSLYPDRTGSDEQYFGPGTRLTVT.

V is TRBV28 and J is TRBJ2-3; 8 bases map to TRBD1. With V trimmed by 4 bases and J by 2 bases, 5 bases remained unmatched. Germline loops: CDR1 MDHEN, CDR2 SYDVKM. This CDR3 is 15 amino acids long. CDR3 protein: CASSSGQGPTDTQYF. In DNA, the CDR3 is TGTGCCAGCAGTTCTGGACAGGGCCCCACAGATACGCAGTATTTT.